A single sample is the source of the 7 T cell receptor beta chains below, sequenced in a study of OX40 agonist ivuxolimab in advanced cancers. Libraries were prepared by immunoSEQ multiplex PCR; TCRdb keeps only in-frame clonotypes and omits some of them. The sample lists 89,000 or so clones, about 90% occurring once. The specimen comprised CD4+ or CD8+ T cells sorted from blood, sampled in a trial of the OX40 agonist ivuxolimab. All receptors come from an adult with an advanced solid tumor such as melanoma, head and neck, liver or kidney cancer.

V usage is TRBV6-5 and J usage is TRBJ2-7; no definite D call. Germline assignment: CDR1 MNHEY and CDR2 SVGAGI. The CDR3 loop spans 11 amino acids. The germline V and J ends were trimmed by 6 bases and 7 bases, with 10 bases remaining between them. CDR3: CASSTGAEQYF. The CDR3, as DNA: TGTGCCAGCAGCACGGGCGCAGAGCAGTACTTC.

The rearrangement joins TRBV10-3 to TRBJ1-2; 7 bases agree with TRBD1. V gave up 8 bases and J gave up 2 bases; unmatched junction bases: 8. Germline loops: CDR1 ENHRY, CDR2 SYGVKD. This CDR3 is built from 14 residues. CDR3: CAIQPGQKNYGYTF. DNA of the CDR3: TGTGCCATCCAACCGGGACAGAAGAACTATGGCTACACCTTC.

This sequence joins TRBV9 and TRBJ1-3; D is undetermined. The CDR3 consists of 15 residues. Germline assignment: CDR1 SGDLS and CDR2 YYNGEE. Trimming took 0 bases from V and 0 from J, leaving 7 bases between them. The CDR3 reads CASSVGPPSGNTIYF. As DNA, the CDR3 is TGTGCCAGCAGCGTAGGGCCGCCCTCTGGAAACACCATATATTTT.

The chain combines TRBV28 with TRBJ1-1, with D maybe TRBD1 (6 bases). Between the trimmed V and J ends, which lost 7 bases and 3 bases, there was a span of 12 bases. This CDR3 region has 13 residues. CDR1 is MDHEN, CDR2 SYDVKM, per germline. CDR3 loop: CASKGGEHTEAFF. CDR3 sequence (DNA): TGTGCCAGCAAGGGGGGAGAACACACTGAAGCTTTCTTT.

This chain links TRBV30 with TRBJ1-1; 7 nucleotides align to TRBD1. There are 12 residues in the CDR3. Germline V gene data show CDR1 as GTSNPN and CDR2 as SVGIG (reference sequence). V dropped 5 bases and J dropped 6; count of bases not matched to a gene: 6. DNA for the CDR3: TGTGCCTGGCAAGGGGGCGTACCTGAAGCTTTCTTT. This gives the protein CAWQGGVPEAFF.

This rearrangement joins TRBV7-9 to TRBJ1-4, with no clear D. Germline assignment: CDR1 SEHNR and CDR2 FQNEAQ (reference sequence). The CDR3 has 15 amino acids. V shed 4 bases and J shed 4 bases, with 13 bases lying between them. The CDR3 here is CASSSPAPDNEKLFF. The CDR3 DNA is TGTGCCAGCAGCTCGCCGGCACCCGATAATGAAAAACTGTTTTTT.

The genes are TRBV30 and TRBJ1-2, with unresolved D. The CDR3 has 11 residues. CDR1 and CDR2 from the germline V gene are GTSNPN and SVGIG (reference sequence). V dropped 4 bases and J dropped 5 bases, with 8 bases sitting between them. CDR3: CAWTAGYGYTF. The CDR3, as DNA: TGTGCCTGGACAGCCGGGTATGGCTACACCTTC.